The 10 T cell receptor beta chains in this list originate from one sample, sequenced in a study of T cell changes during pregnancy in multiple sclerosis. Only in-frame clones appear in the TCRdb table, and some are missing; sequencing was by immunoSEQ multiplex PCR. The sample consists of about 83,000 clones, roughly nine tenths of them appearing once. Sequencing was performed on PBMCs, taken in the first trimester of pregnancy. The origin of the receptors is a female donor in good health, serving as a control in a pregnancy study. Some clones in this sample may be carry-over from other donors' samples.

The chain has TRBV10-2 and TRBJ2-7; TRBD2 agrees at 8 bases. Germline-derived CDR1 and CDR2 are WSHSY and SAAADI. Trimming took 6 bases from V and 4 from J; bases not matched to a gene: 5. The CDR3 is made up of 13 amino acids. CDR3 sequence: CASRPGGAYEQYF. The CDR3 region has the DNA TGCGCCAGCAGACCCGGGGGGGCTTACGAGCAGTACTTC.

Turning to this clone: The junction departs from the called germline gene at one end, perhaps through a read error. The V call is TRBV4-3, the J call TRBJ2-7, with D perhaps matching TRBD1 (6 bases). The length of the CDR3 is 16 residues. Germline CDR1 is LGHNA and CDR2 is YSLEER. CDR3 nucleotide sequence: TGCGCCAGCAGCCAAGACACCGGGACACCCTCCGACGAGCAGTACTTC. This gives the protein CASSQDTGTPSDEQYF.

This chain links TRBV6-4 with TRBJ2-2; no definite D call. Per the germline V gene, CDR1 is MRHNA and CDR2 is SNTAGT. With 6 bases removed from V and 8 bases from J, the gap between germline ends came to 13 bases. CDR3 length equals 13 residues. CDR3 coding DNA: TGTGCCAGCAGGCGTAGCCTCGGAGGGGAGCTGTTTTTT. Its protein is CASRRSLGGELFF.

The chain employs TRBV4-1 and TRBJ1-2; 7 bases align to TRBD1. The CDR3 is made up of 15 amino acids. V lost 2 bases to trimming and J lost 3 bases; unmatched junction nucleotides: 6. Germline CDR1 MGHRA, CDR2 YSYEKL. In DNA, the CDR3 is TGCGCCAGCAGCCAACCTACGACAGGGCACTATGGCTACACCTTC. This codes for CASSQPTTGHYGYTF.

V is TRBV14 and J is TRBJ2-1; the D is unclear. The V end lost 4 bases, the J end lost 2 bases, and 3 bases lay between the germline ends. The germline V gene has CDR1 SGHDN and CDR2 FVKESK. There are 12 residues in the CDR3. CDR3 protein: CASSLTYNEQFF. Here the CDR3 DNA reads TGTGCCAGCAGCCTAACCTACAATGAGCAGTTCTTC. Filled out from reference TRBV14 and TRBJ2-1, the complete variable domain reads EAGVTQFPSHSVIEKGQTVTLRCDPISGHDNLYWYRRVMGKEIKFLLHFVKESKQDESGMPNNRFLAERTGGTYSTLKVQPAELEDSGVYFCASSLTYNEQFFGPGTRLTVL.

The count of this clone is one. This sequence joins TRBV28 and TRBJ1-6; 8 bases line up with TRBD1. V lost 6 bases to trimming and J lost 1 base; unmatched junction nucleotides: 11. The CDR3 contains 18 residues. The germline V gene has CDR1 MDHEN and CDR2 SYDVKM. The CDR3, as DNA: TGTGCCAGCAGCCGGGGACAGGCTTATAGTTCCTATAATTCACCCCTCCACTTT. It encodes CASSRGQAYSSYNSPLHF.

The chain couples TRBV5-1 to TRBJ2-3; D gene unclear. This CDR3 is 15 amino acids long. V was trimmed by 0 bases and J by 4 bases, leaving 12 bases between them. Germline CDR1 SGHRS, CDR2 YFSETQ. The CDR3 reads CASSLEASTSDTQYF. Here the CDR3 DNA reads TGCGCCAGCAGCTTGGAGGCTAGTACTTCAGATACGCAGTATTTT.

J is TRBJ2-3 and V is TRBV6-4; 7 bases agree with TRBD2. Germline V gives CDR1 MRHNA, CDR2 SNTAGT. The J segment lost 6 bases and the V segment lost 0 bases, leaving 6 bases of the junction unmatched. This CDR3 has 15 residues. The CDR3 spells CASSDSGEGSDTQYF. CDR3 nucleotide sequence: TGTGCCAGCAGTGACTCCGGGGAGGGGTCGGATACGCAGTATTTT.

The chain combines TRBV11-2 with TRBJ2-3, with TRBD1 matching over 8 bases. Losses at the gene ends were 5 bases for V and 1 base for J; bases not matched to a gene: 2. The CDR3 is made up of 14 amino acids. CDR1 and CDR2 from the germline V gene are SGHAT and FQNNGV. This chain's CDR3 is CASSPGQGTDTQYF. CDR3 DNA sequence: TGTGCCAGCAGCCCGGGACAGGGCACAGATACGCAGTATTTT.

J is TRBJ1-6 and V is TRBV5-1, with TRBD1 matching 10 bases. This CDR3 comprises 15 residues. V shed 4 bases and J 7 bases; nucleotides not matched to a gene: 5. Germline CDR1 reads SGHRS; CDR2 reads YFSETQ. CDR3 amino acids: CASSGTGEDNSPLHF. The CDR3 DNA reads as TGCGCCAGCAGCGGGACAGGGGAGGACAATTCACCCCTCCACTTT.